Each of the 5 T cell receptor beta chains below was sequenced from the same sample in a study of T cells after yellow fever vaccination. TCRdb reprocessed the 5' RACE reads via MiXCR and lists one record per CDR3 protein. The sample shows under 550,000 distinct CDR3 sequences, just over 20% of them seen only once. Specimen: PBMCs, collected roughly 23 days after the first yellow fever vaccination. The source of these receptors is a man aged 18-30 years who received the YFV17D yellow fever vaccine.

Ten or more counts support this clonotype. The V call is TRBV9, the J call TRBJ2-1; D gene unclear. Trimming pared 5 bases from V and 6 bases from J, leaving 15 bases between. This CDR3 contains 14 residues. Germline assignment: CDR1 SGDLS and CDR2 YYNGEE. CDR3: CASRARTMTNEQFF. CDR3 DNA sequence: TGTGCCAGCAGGGCGCGGACGATGACCAATGAGCAGTTCTTC.

This clonotype was observed many times. The rearrangement joins TRBV5-1 to TRBJ2-7; D remains ambiguous. CDR3 length equals 13 residues. In germline, CDR1 is SGHRS, CDR2 YFSETQ. Trimming took 0 bases from V and 7 from J, leaving 11 bases between them. CDR3 nucleotide sequence: TGCGCCAGCAGCTTGGCCGGCACTCCTGAGCAGTACTTC. As protein: CASSLAGTPEQYF.

This clonotype has more than one count but fewer than ten. The chain links TRBV15 to TRBJ2-3; D ambiguous. V was cut by 0 bases and J by 11 bases, with 12 bases left in between. The CDR3 is 13 amino acids. CDR1 and CDR2 (germline): LNHNV, YYDKDF (reference sequence). The CDR3 nucleotides are TGTGCCACCAGCAGAGATAATCGGATATTGCAGTATTTT. Translating gives CATSRDNRILQYF.

There are a few counts of this clonotype. V is TRBV12-3 or TRBV12-4 and J is TRBJ2-4; weak D call: TRBD2 (5 bases). V was trimmed by 6 bases and J by 0 bases, leaving 12 bases between them. The CDR3 sequence is 15 residues long. DNA for the CDR3: TGTGCCAGCAGGCCCGGGGTCGTAGCCAAAAACATTCAGTACTTC. Translated: CASRPGVVAKNIQYF.

In its sample, this clonotype was seen many times. The chain uses TRBV5-5 and TRBJ2-1; D remains ambiguous. Germline V lookup: CDR1 SGHKS, CDR2 YYEKEE (reference sequence). With 3 bases removed from V and 8 bases from J, the gap between germline ends came to 9 bases. This CDR3 contains 12 residues. CDR3 coding DNA: TGTGCCAGCAGCTATAGGATCGATGAGCAGTTCTTC. It is translated as CASSYRIDEQFF.